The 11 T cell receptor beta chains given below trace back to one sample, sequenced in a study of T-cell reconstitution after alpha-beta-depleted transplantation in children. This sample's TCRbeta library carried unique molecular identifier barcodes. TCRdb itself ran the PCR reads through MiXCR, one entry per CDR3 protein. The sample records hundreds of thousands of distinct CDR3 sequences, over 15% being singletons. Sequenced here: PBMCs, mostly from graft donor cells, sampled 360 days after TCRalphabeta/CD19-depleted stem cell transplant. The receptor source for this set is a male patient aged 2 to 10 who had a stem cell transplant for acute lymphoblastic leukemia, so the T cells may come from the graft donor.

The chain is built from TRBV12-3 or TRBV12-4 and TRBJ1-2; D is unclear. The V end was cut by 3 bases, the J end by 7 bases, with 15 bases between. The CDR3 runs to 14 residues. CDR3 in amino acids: CASSFPRRRSGYTF. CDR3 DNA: TGTGCCAGCAGTTTCCCGCGGAGAAGATCTGGCTACACCTTC.

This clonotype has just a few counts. The CDR3 is CASSLTTSTGGGETQYF. CDR3 nucleotide sequence: TGCGCCAGCAGTTTGACCACCTCGACAGGTGGGGGAGAGACCCAGTACTTC. The chain uses TRBV10-2 and TRBJ2-5; D possibly corresponds to TRBD1 (6 bases). V shed 5 bases and J shed 4 bases, with 23 bases lying between them. The CDR3 sequence is 17 residues long. Looked up from germline, CDR1 is WSHSY and CDR2 is SAAADI.

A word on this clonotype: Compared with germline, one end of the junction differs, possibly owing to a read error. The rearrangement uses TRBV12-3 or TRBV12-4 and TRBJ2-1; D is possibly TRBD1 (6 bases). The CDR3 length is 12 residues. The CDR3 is CASSPGTIVWIF. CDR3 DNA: TGTGCCAGCAGTCCGGGGACAATAGTTTGGATCTTC.

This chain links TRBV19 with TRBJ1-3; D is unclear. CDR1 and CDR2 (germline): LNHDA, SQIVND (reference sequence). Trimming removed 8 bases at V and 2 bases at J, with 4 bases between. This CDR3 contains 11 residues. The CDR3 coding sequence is TGTGCCAGTGATGCTGGAAACACCATATATTTT. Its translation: CASDAGNTIYF.

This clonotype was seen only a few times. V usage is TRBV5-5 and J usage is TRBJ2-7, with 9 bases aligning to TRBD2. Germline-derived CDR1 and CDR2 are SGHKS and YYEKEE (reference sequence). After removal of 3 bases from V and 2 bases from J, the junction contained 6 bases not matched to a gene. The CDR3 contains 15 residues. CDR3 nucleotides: TGTGCCAGCAGCTCCAGCGGGAGGTTCGCCTACGAGCAGTACTTC. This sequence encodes CASSSSGRFAYEQYF.

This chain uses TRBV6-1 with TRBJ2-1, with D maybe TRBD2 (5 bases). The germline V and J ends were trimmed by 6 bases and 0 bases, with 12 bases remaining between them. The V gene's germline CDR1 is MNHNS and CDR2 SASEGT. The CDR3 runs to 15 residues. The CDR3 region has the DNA TGTGCCAGCAGGCGCGTCCGGGACTCCTACAATGAGCAGTTCTTC. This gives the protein CASRRVRDSYNEQFF.

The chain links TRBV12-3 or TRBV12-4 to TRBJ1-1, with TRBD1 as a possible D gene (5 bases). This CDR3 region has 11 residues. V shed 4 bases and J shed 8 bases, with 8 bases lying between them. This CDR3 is CASSSRQEAFF. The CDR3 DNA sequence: TGTGCCAGCAGTTCCCGACAGGAAGCTTTCTTT.

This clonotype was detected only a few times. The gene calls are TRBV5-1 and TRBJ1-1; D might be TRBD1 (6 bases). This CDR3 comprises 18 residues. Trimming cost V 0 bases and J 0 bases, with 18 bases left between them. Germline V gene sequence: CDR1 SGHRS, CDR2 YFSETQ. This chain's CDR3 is CASSLGFVSRGMNTEAFF. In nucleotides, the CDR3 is TGCGCCAGCAGCTTGGGGTTCGTCTCCAGGGGTATGAACACTGAAGCTTTCTTT.

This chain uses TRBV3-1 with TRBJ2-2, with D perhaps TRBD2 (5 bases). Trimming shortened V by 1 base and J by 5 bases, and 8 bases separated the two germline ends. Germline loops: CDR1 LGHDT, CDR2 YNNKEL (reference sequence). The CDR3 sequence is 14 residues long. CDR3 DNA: TGTGCCAGCAGCCAAGTTGGGGAGACCGGGGAGCTGTTTTTT. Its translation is CASSQVGETGELFF.

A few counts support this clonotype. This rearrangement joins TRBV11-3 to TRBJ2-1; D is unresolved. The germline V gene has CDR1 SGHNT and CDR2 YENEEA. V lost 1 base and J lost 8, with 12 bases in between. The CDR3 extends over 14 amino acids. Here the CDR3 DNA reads TGTGCCAGCAGCTTAGCTTTCGTCGCCGATGAGCAGTTCTTC. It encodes CASSLAFVADEQFF.

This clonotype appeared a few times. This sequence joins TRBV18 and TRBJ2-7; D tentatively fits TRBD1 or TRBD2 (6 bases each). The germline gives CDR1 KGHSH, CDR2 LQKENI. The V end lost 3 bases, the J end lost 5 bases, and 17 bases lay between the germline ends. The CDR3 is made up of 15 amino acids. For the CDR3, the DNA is TGTGCCAGCTCACCGGGGAGGACAGAAAGGGACGAGCAGTACTTC. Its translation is CASSPGRTERDEQYF.